The 8 T cell receptor beta chains below all came from one sample that was sequenced in a study of cytomegalovirus exposure and HLA in healthy donors (dated 2017 in TCRdb). Library construction relied on the immunoSEQ multiplex PCR assay. The multiplex PCR relied on a mix of 60 forward primers for TCR Vbeta segments and 13 reverse primers for TCR Jbeta segments. In its TCRdb copy, this immuneACCESS table keeps in-frame sequences only and misses some clones. Where compared with another copy, unresolved V genes explain less than half of these, and the others have no known cause. The sample data list about 98,000 clones, and more than 60% of these were observed just once. The ten biggest clones cover about 2.5% of the sample. Material: PBMCs. The receptors derive from a man between 50 and 59 years old in good health and CMV-seronegative.

This chain links TRBV18 with TRBJ1-6, with TRBD1 identical over 8 bases. V shed 3 bases and J 8 bases; nucleotides not matched to a gene: 6. Germline V gives CDR1 KGHSH, CDR2 LQKENI. This CDR3 has 15 residues. The CDR3 sequence: CASSPFGQGDSPLHF. CDR3 coding DNA: TGTGCCAGCTCACCTTTCGGACAGGGTGATTCACCCCTCCACTTT.

The V call is TRBV19, the J call TRBJ2-1; a weak D match, TRBD2 (5 bases). The germline V gene encodes CDR1 LNHDA and CDR2 SQIVND (reference sequence). CDR3 length: 17 amino acids. V was trimmed by 0 bases and J by 10 bases, leaving 22 bases between them. The chain's CDR3 is CASSIDLAPPVPGEQFF. Written as DNA, the CDR3 is TGTGCCAGTAGTATAGATTTGGCCCCCCCCGTCCCGGGAGAGCAGTTCTTC.

This clone was seen only a few times. The V gene is TRBV28, the J gene TRBJ2-1; no firm D call. The CDR3 loop spans 11 amino acids. Germline V gene data show CDR1 as MDHEN and CDR2 as SYDVKM. Trimming removed 6 bases at V and 4 bases at J, with 4 bases between. Written as DNA, the CDR3 is TGTGCCAGCAGGGAGTACAATGAGCAGTTCTTC. Amino acids: CASREYNEQFF.

This chain uses TRBV6-6 with TRBJ1-2, with TRBD1 matching 7 bases. This CDR3 contains 15 residues. J lost 3 bases, V lost 7 bases, and 11 bases had no gene match. Germline V lookup: CDR1 MNHNY, CDR2 SVGAGI (reference sequence). This CDR3 reads CASIHRDSSHYGYTF. For the CDR3, the DNA is TGTGCCAGCATCCACCGGGACAGTTCCCACTATGGCTACACCTTC.

The rearrangement links TRBV18 to TRBJ2-7, with TRBD2 matching 8 bases. CDR1 is KGHSH, CDR2 LQKENI, per germline. The trim removed 2 bases at V and 4 bases at J, leaving 1 base unmatched. The CDR3 runs 13 residues. The CDR3 DNA reads as TGTGCCAGCTCACCAAGCGGGAGTTACGAGCAGTACTTC. Residues: CASSPSGSYEQYF.

The chain employs TRBV7-9 and TRBJ1-2; TRBD1 matches at 9 bases. Trimming at V came to 1 base and at J to 5 bases, leaving 8 bases not matched to a gene. The V gene's germline CDR1 is SEHNR and CDR2 FQNEAQ (reference sequence). The CDR3 covers 16 residues. This chain's CDR3 is CASSLGQGGGSYGYTF. DNA of the CDR3: TGTGCCAGCAGCTTAGGACAGGGGGGAGGTTCGTATGGCTACACCTTC.

The chain uses TRBV5-1 and TRBJ2-5; a possible D gene is TRBD2 (7 bases). The CDR3 totals 12 residues. V was trimmed by 8 bases and J by 9 bases, leaving 17 bases between them. Germline values: CDR1 SGHRS, CDR2 YFSETQ. The DNA of the CDR3 is TGCGCCAGTAAGGAAGGGGGGGAGGCCCAGTACTTC. Amino acids: CASKEGGEAQYF.

This clone was seen once. At one end the junction does not follow the germline gene, possibly because of a read error. This chain connects TRBV6-6 to TRBJ1-1; D is possibly TRBD1 (6 bases). This CDR3 has 15 residues. CDR1 is MNHNY, CDR2 SVGAGI, per germline (reference sequence). The CDR3 DNA reads TGTGCCACCGGCCTCCTTGGACAGTCGAACTCTGAAGCTTTCTTT. Its translation: CATGLLGQSNSEAFF.